A selection of T cell receptor beta chains follows, all from one sample in a study of graft-versus-host responses after intestinal transplantation. Sequencing used immunoSEQ multiplex PCR; TCRdb keeps in-frame clones, though not all of them. This table has around 70,000 clones, 89% appearing once. What these receptors recognize is not known. This material consisted of unstimulated CD8+ T cells sorted from spleen or lymph node cells, taken before intestinal transplant. All receptors come from a human donor who received an intestinal transplant. CDR3s include the opening cysteine and the closing phenylalanine or tryptophan. A D gene is named only where the DNA matches it firmly. Size tells how often a clone was seen (once, few, many) or the class of an expanded clone, and some rows leave it out.

v_gene	abundance	j_gene	d_gene	CDR3nt	CDR3aa
TRBV4-1	.	TRBJ1-1	.	TGCGCCAGCAGCCAAGAACATCAGCGACTGAACACTGAAGCTTTCTTT	CASSQEHQRLNTEAFF
TRBV2	.	TRBJ2-1	TRBD2	TGTGCCAGCAGTACTGAGGGACTAGCGGGACCCTACAATGAGCAGTTCTTC	CASSTEGLAGPYNEQFF
TRBV5-6	once	TRBJ1-6	TRBD1	TGTGCCAGCAGCTTGGGACAGGGAGATTCACCCCTCCACTTT	CASSLGQGDSPLHF
TRBV27	.	TRBJ2-7	.	TGTGCCAGCAGCCAGGGGGCCGGGGGAGGGGACACCTACGAGCAGTACTTC	CASSQGAGGGDTYEQYF
TRBV28	.	TRBJ1-4	.	TGTGCCAGCAGTCCCCCATCAGGGGCAACTAATGAAAAACTGTTTTTT	CASSPPSGATNEKLFF
TRBV5-1	.	TRBJ1-1	TRBD1	TGCGCCAGCAGCTTAGGGACAGGGAGGCAAGCTTTCTTT	CASSLGTGRQAFF
TRBV4-2	.	TRBJ1-2	TRBD1	TGTGCCAGCAGCCAAGAATCGACAGGGGATGGCTATGGCTACACCTTC	CASSQESTGDGYGYTF
TRBV6-1	.	TRBJ1-1	.	TGTGCCAGCAGTGAATTAGCATCTCCGGCTTTCTTT	CASSELASPAFF
TRBV6-6	.	TRBJ1-5	.	TGTGCCAGCAGTTACGCGGGGGATCAGCCCCAGCATTTT	CASSYAGDQPQHF
TRBV29-1	.	TRBJ1-2	.	TGCAGCGTTGGCCCGCGGCGGGGAGCTCTCAACTATGGCTACACCTTC	CSVGPRRGALNYGYTF
TRBV2	.	TRBJ2-2	TRBD1	TGTGCCAGGATTGGACAGGGCGAGGGCGGGGAGCTGTTTTTT	CARIGQGEGGELFF
TRBV28	.	TRBJ1-3	.	TGTGCCAGCAGTTTCGGTGGGGCGGACACCATATATTTT	CASSFGGADTIYF
TRBV6-1	.	TRBJ2-7	.	TGTGCCAGCAGTGTGGGAGAGGCTCCGGGGGAGCAGTACTTC	CASSVGEAPGEQYF
TRBV4-1	.	TRBJ2-1	TRBD2	TGCGCCAGCAGCACTAGCGGGTACAATGAGCAGTTCTTC	CASSTSGYNEQFF
TRBV4-2	.	TRBJ2-7	.	TGTGCCAGCAGCCAAGGAGTAGCGGCCCCGTACGAGCAGTACTTC	CASSQGVAAPYEQYF
TRBV4-1	.	TRBJ2-7	.	TGCGCCAGCAGCCAAGTCCCCGGCGTGACTTCCTACGAGCAGTACTTC	CASSQVPGVTSYEQYF
TRBV6-1	.	TRBJ2-7	.	TGTGCCAGCAGTCCCGACAGGGAGGTTTCCTACGAGCAGTACTTC	CASSPDREVSYEQYF
TRBV5-1	.	TRBJ1-1	TRBD1	TGCGCCAGCAGCTTGGACAGGGGGCTACTCAAGACTGAAGCTTTCTTT	CASSLDRGLLKTEAFF
TRBV10-3	.	TRBJ2-1	.	TGTGCCATCAGTGAGATACAGGGCTCCTACAATGAGCAGTTCTTC	CAISEIQGSYNEQFF
TRBV6-5	once	TRBJ2-7	TRBD2	TGTGCCAGCAGTTACGGGGGGGAGTACGAGCAGTACTTC	CASSYGGEYEQYF
TRBV29-1	.	TRBJ1-2	.	TGCAGCGTATTGACCGCCACGGGAGGCTACACCTTC	CSVLTATGGYTF
TRBV2	.	TRBJ2-1	.	TGTGCCAGCAGTGTCGTGAGGCGGGTTTACAATGAGCAGTTCTTC	CASSVVRRVYNEQFF
TRBV5-1	.	TRBJ1-5	.	TGCGCCAGCAGCTTGGGGGCCAATCAGCCCCAGCATTTT	CASSLGANQPQHF
TRBV6-1	.	TRBJ2-7	TRBD1	TGTGCCAGCAGTGGGAGGGACAGGGGGGACTACGAGCAGTACTTC	CASSGRDRGDYEQYF
TRBV28	.	TRBJ2-7	.	TGTGCCAGCAGTTCACCGACAGGACCCCCGTACGAGCAGTACTTC	CASSSPTGPPYEQYF
TRBV28	.	TRBJ1-1	.	TGTGCCAGCAGTTTGACAGAAAGCGAAGCTTTCTTT	CASSLTESEAFF
TRBV27	.	TRBJ2-7	.	TGTGCCAGCAGTTTCTCAGGGGCCTACGAGCAGTACTTC	CASSFSGAYEQYF
TRBV5-1	.	TRBJ1-1	.	TGCGCCAGCAGCAACCTACAGGGAGCAAACACTGAAGCTTTCTTT	CASSNLQGANTEAFF
TRBV30	.	TRBJ1-1	.	TGTGCCTGGAATGGACAGCCGAACACTGAAGCTTTCTTT	CAWNGQPNTEAFF
TRBV2	.	TRBJ2-1	TRBD2	TGTGCCAGCAGTGTGCTAGCGGGGGGATACAATGAGCAGTTCTTC	CASSVLAGGYNEQFF
TRBV6-1	.	TRBJ2-1	TRBD1	TGTGCCAGCAGTACACAGGGGACCTCCTACAATGAGCAGTTCTTC	CASSTQGTSYNEQFF
TRBV4-2	few	TRBJ1-3	.	TGTGCCAGCAGCCAAGATCGGGGTATGAACACCATATATTTT	CASSQDRGMNTIYF
TRBV19	once	TRBJ2-1	.	TGTGCCAGTAGTATAGACGGGAGAAAGGGTTACAATGAGCAGTTCTTC	CASSIDGRKGYNEQFF
TRBV2	.	TRBJ2-4	TRBD2	TGTGCCAGCTACCCTAGCGGGAGTGGGCTAGCCAAAAACATTCAGTACTTC	CASYPSGSGLAKNIQYF
TRBV4-1	.	TRBJ1-2	TRBD1	TGCGCCAGCAGCCAAACTCTACTTGCGGAAGGATTGGACAGGGAGGACTATGGCTACACCTTC	CASSQTLLAEGLDREDYGYTF
TRBV28	.	TRBJ2-1	TRBD1	TGTGCCAGCAGTCCGGGACAGTTCTCCTACAATGAGCAGTTCTTC	CASSPGQFSYNEQFF
TRBV4-2	.	TRBJ2-2	.	TGTGCCAGCAGCCAAGATAGGGAGCGGGCGATCGGGGAGCTGTTTTTT	CASSQDRERAIGELFF
TRBV19	.	TRBJ2-7	TRBD2	TGTGCCAGTAGTAAATGGGGAGGGATGTTATTCCACGAGCAGTACTTC	CASSKWGGMLFHEQYF
TRBV18	.	TRBJ1-6	.	TGTGCCAGCTCCTCCTCCAGGGTCCCTAATTCACCCCTCCACTTT	CASSSSRVPNSPLHF
TRBV7-6	.	TRBJ2-2	.	TGTGCCAGCAGCTTGCAGGGTCGAACCGGGGAGCTGTTTTTT	CASSLQGRTGELFF
TRBV27	once	TRBJ2-1	.	TGTGCCAGCAGTTTATTTGTTACAGGCTGTAAGTTCTTC	CASSLFVTGCKFF
TRBV6-1	medium-sized	TRBJ2-6	.	TGTGCCAGCAGTACACATCACTCTGGGGCCAACGTCCTGACTTTC	CASSTHHSGANVLTF
TRBV7-9	.	TRBJ2-3	TRBD1	TGTGCCAGCAGCCCAAGGACAGGGCTGACAGATACGCAGTATTTT	CASSPRTGLTDTQYF
TRBV2	.	TRBJ1-1	.	TGTGCCAGCATCACAACCGAGCGGGGGTCTGAAGCTTTCTTT	CASITTERGSEAFF
TRBV2	.	TRBJ1-2	.	TGTGCCAAAACCGGGGTCCCCACCATTTTTCTCTATGGCTACACCTTC	CAKTGVPTIFLYGYTF
TRBV7-6	.	TRBJ2-1	TRBD2	TGTGCCAGCAGCTTAGAAGGCTGGCGGGAGGGTAAAAATGAGCAGTTCTTC	CASSLEGWREGKNEQFF
TRBV20-1	.	TRBJ2-7	.	TGCAGTGCCTCGGACACCTACGAGCAGTACTTC	CSASDTYEQYF
TRBV4-1	few	TRBJ1-4	TRBD1	TGCGCCAGCAGCCTCGGGACAGGGGACGAAAAACTGTTTTTT	CASSLGTGDEKLFF